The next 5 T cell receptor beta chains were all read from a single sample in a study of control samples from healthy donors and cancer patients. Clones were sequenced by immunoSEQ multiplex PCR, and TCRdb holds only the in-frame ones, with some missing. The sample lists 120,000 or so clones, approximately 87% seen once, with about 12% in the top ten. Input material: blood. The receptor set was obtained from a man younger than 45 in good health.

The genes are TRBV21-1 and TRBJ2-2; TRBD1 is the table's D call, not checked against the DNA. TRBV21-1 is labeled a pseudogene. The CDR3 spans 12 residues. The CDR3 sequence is CASTQGPGELFF. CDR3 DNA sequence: TGTGCCAGCACCCAGGGCCCCGGGGAGCTGTTTTTT.

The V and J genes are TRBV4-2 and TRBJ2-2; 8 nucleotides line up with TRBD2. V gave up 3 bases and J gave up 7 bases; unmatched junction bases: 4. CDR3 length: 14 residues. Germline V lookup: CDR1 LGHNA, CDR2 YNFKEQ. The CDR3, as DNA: TGTGCCAGCAGCCAGGGGACTAGTTACGGGGAGCTGTTTTTT. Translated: CASSQGTSYGELFF.

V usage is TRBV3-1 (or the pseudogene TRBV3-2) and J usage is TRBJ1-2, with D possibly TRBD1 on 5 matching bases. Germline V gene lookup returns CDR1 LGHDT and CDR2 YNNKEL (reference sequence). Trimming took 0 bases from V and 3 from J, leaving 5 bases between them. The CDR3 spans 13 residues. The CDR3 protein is CASSQDRDYGYTF. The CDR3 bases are TGTGCCAGCAGCCAAGACAGGGACTATGGCTACACCTTC.

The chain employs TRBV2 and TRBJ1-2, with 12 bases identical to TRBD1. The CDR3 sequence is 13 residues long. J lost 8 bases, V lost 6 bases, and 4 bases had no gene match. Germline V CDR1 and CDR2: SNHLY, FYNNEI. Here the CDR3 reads CASRTGTGGGYTF. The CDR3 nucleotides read TGTGCCAGCAGGACCGGGACAGGGGGCGGCTACACCTTC.

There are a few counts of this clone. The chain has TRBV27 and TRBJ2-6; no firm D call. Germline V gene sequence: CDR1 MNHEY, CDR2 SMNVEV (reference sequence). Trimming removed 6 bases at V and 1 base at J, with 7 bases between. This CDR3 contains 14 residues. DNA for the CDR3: TGTGCCAGCAGGTGGACGTCTGGGGCCAACGTCCTGACTTTC. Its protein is CASRWTSGANVLTF. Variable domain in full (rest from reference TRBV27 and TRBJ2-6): EAQVTQNPRYLITVTGKKLTVTCSQNMNHEYMSWYRQDPGLGLRQIYYSMNVEVTDKGDVPEGYKVSRKEKRNFPLILESPSPNQTSLYFCASRWTSGANVLTFGAGSRLTVL.